Included here is one TCR beta chain sequence, with context. The data were obtained in a study of T cell changes during pregnancy in multiple sclerosis. The V segment lost 5 bases and the J segment 6 bases; nucleotides outside the gene matches: 10. The CDR3 contains 15 residues. CDR1 is SEHNR and CDR2 is FQNEAQ in the germline V gene (reference sequence). TCRdb's copy holds only in-frame clones and misses some; the assay was immunoSEQ multiplex PCR. The sample includes fewer than 50,000 clones, less than 90% of them seen just once. The sample consisted of CD4+ T cells from peripheral blood mononuclear cells, taken in the first trimester of pregnancy. The chain has TRBV7-9 and TRBJ2-7, with TRBD1 identical over 10 bases. The clonotype comes from a female donor with multiple sclerosis, enrolled in a pregnancy study. CDR3 protein: CASSLPGQGVGEQYF. CDR3 nucleotides: TGTGCCAGCAGCCTGCCCGGACAGGGGGTGGGCGAGCAGTACTTC.